The 22 T cell receptor beta chains presented below share a single source sample, sequenced in a study of T-cell memory formation after mild COVID-19 listed by TCRdb under 2021. Library preparation was by 5' RACE. The listed sequencing device is Illumina NovaSeq 6000. TCRdb cleaned the public reads at Q25 with fastp, built clones with MiXCR and kept in-frame beta chains. Rows matching on CDR3 protein sequence are summarized as one entry with the most common DNA and genes. The sample profile shows fewer than 200,000 distinct CDR3 sequences; about 18% of them were found once. Jointly, the top ten make up around 3.9% of the sample. Input material: PBMCs or a T cell subset sorted from them (not recorded which). These receptors were taken from a young man who had mild COVID-19 (a few samples of this study predate the infection). The sample titles of this study are shuffled in the database, so cell type and time point are left out; the donor was told from shared clones.

The rearrangement joins TRBV27 to TRBJ1-2; 7 bases line up with TRBD1. V lost 5 bases, J lost 5 bases, and 14 bases stayed unmatched. CDR3 length: 16 residues. The germline V gene has CDR1 MNHEY and CDR2 SMNVEV (reference sequence). The CDR3 loop reads CASSTEGAYPIYGYTF. In DNA, the CDR3 is TGTGCCAGCAGTACCGAGGGGGCCTACCCGATTTATGGCTACACCTTC.

This clonotype has ten or more counts. The CDR3 bases are TGTGCCACACTATCCGGGACAACGAACACCGGGGAGCTGTTTTTT. Residues: CATLSGTTNTGELFF. The chain has TRBV2 and TRBJ2-2; a possible D gene is TRBD1 (6 bases). The germline V and J ends were trimmed by 10 bases and 0 bases, with 15 bases remaining between them. This CDR3 region has 15 residues. The germline CDR1 and CDR2 sequences are SNHLY and FYNNEI.

This clonotype was counted only a few times. This chain links TRBV10-3 with TRBJ2-1; no definite D call. CDR3 length equals 15 residues. In germline, CDR1 is ENHRY, CDR2 SYGVKD. The germline V and J ends were trimmed by 2 bases and 2 bases, with 10 bases remaining between them. CDR3 DNA: TGTGCCATCAGTGAGCTTGGTAGAACCTACAATGAGCAGTTCTTC. This codes for CAISELGRTYNEQFF.

The V and J genes are TRBV6-2 or TRBV6-3 and TRBJ1-1; D gene ambiguous. This CDR3 is 12 amino acids long. Per germline, CDR1 MNHEY and CDR2 SVGEGT. V was trimmed by 2 bases and J by 2 bases, leaving 3 bases between them. CDR3 loop: CASSYPNTEAFF. The CDR3 bases are TGTGCCAGCAGTTACCCTAACACTGAAGCTTTCTTT.

This clonotype was found a few times. V gene TRBV2 combines with J gene TRBJ2-7; D is ambiguous. CDR1 is SNHLY and CDR2 is FYNNEI in the germline V gene. This CDR3 spans 13 amino acids. Trimming left V 1 base short and J 3 bases short, with 7 bases between. CDR3 in DNA: TGTGCCAGCAGTGAAGATTCAGGCTACGAGCAGTACGTC. This encodes CASSEDSGYEQYV.

V usage is TRBV20-1 and J usage is TRBJ1-2, with TRBD1 identical over 9 bases. After removal of 0 bases from V and 4 bases from J, the junction contained 6 bases not matched to a gene. The CDR3 consists of 15 residues. Germline lookup yields CDR1 DFQATT and CDR2 SNEGSKA (reference sequence). CDR3 DNA: TGCAGTGCTAGAGATCAGAGGACAGGGGTCTATGGCTACACCTTC. This gives the protein CSARDQRTGVYGYTF.

This clonotype was seen a few times. V usage is TRBV10-3 and J usage is TRBJ1-6, with D possibly matching TRBD1 (6 bases). The germline V gene has CDR1 ENHRY and CDR2 SYGVKD. This CDR3 region has 15 residues. V gave up 10 bases and J gave up 7 bases, with 20 bases separating them. In DNA, the CDR3 is TGTGCCAGCGCCGTCCAGGGGTCCCGCAATTCACCCCTCCACTTT. Residues: CASAVQGSRNSPLHF.

This clonotype was picked up a small number of times. The V gene is TRBV5-1, the J gene TRBJ2-1, with TRBD2 identical over 9 bases. Losses at the gene ends were 5 bases for V and 7 bases for J; bases not matched to a gene: 10. Germline-derived CDR1 and CDR2 are SGHRS and YFSETQ. This CDR3 has 15 residues. CDR3 coding DNA: TGCGCCAGCAGTCCCGTTCTAGCGGGGAGGAATGAGCAGTTCTTC. Protein product: CASSPVLAGRNEQFF.

The V and J genes are TRBV7-9 and TRBJ1-3; a possible D gene is TRBD1 (6 bases). Germline values: CDR1 SEHNR, CDR2 FQNEAQ (reference sequence). This CDR3 is 15 amino acids long. V was pared by 6 bases and J by 0 bases, with 12 bases between. CDR3: CASRKQGYSGNTIYF. In nucleotides, the CDR3 is TGTGCCAGCAGAAAACAGGGTTACTCTGGAAACACCATATATTTT.

Many counts were recorded for this clonotype. This chain joins TRBV6-1 and TRBJ1-6; weak D call: TRBD1 (5 bases). The CDR3 extends over 18 amino acids. Trimming took 10 bases from V and 7 from J, leaving 29 bases between them. Germline CDR1 is MNHNS and CDR2 is SASEGT. The CDR3 nucleotides read TGTGCCACCGATCACCGCCCCGGACACTGGGGCTCCAATTCACCCCTCCACTTT. Protein product: CATDHRPGHWGSNSPLHF.

The rearrangement joins TRBV2 to TRBJ2-5; unclear D gene. The CDR3 has 11 residues. CDR1 is SNHLY and CDR2 is FYNNEI in the germline V gene. Between the trimmed V and J ends, which lost 5 bases and 8 bases, there was a span of 9 bases. The CDR3 nucleotides are TGTGCCAGCAGTCCCCGAGGAACCCAGTACTTC. Translation: CASSPRGTQYF.

At least ten counts were recorded for this clonotype. The chain carries TRBV6-5 and TRBJ1-1, with TRBD1 identical over 9 bases. J was trimmed by 3 bases and V by 4 bases; bases with no gene match: 0. Germline lookup yields CDR1 MNHEY and CDR2 SVGAGI. This CDR3 spans 13 amino acids. The CDR3 region has the DNA TGTGCCAGCAGTTGGACAGGGGACACTGAAGCTTTCTTT. Protein sequence: CASSWTGDTEAFF.

In its sample, this clonotype was seen once. V gene TRBV6-4 combines with J gene TRBJ2-7; tentatively, D is TRBD2 (6 bases). Germline CDR1 and CDR2: MRHNA and SNTAGT. This CDR3 has 19 amino acids. V lost 0 bases to trimming and J lost 4 bases, with 25 bases between them. In DNA form, the CDR3 reads TGTGCCAGCAGTGACTCTTTTGGCCAGCGGGCCACCTCACAATACGAGCAGTACGTC. Its protein is CASSDSFGQRATSQYEQYV.

Many counts were recorded for this clonotype. This chain connects TRBV7-2 to TRBJ2-7, with D possibly called TRBD1 or TRBD2 (5 bases each). CDR1 and CDR2 from the germline V gene are SGHTA and FQGNSA. The CDR3 has 12 amino acids. The V gene lost 5 bases and the J gene lost 6 bases, with 11 bases spanning the gap. This chain's CDR3 is CASSPWDGEQYF. CDR3 coding DNA: TGTGCCAGCAGCCCCTGGGACGGCGAGCAGTACTTC.

The J gene is TRBJ1-5, the V gene TRBV7-9, with D possibly being TRBD1 (6 bases). Trimming stripped 8 bases from V and 0 bases from J, with 20 bases between. Germline lookup yields CDR1 SEHNR and CDR2 FQNEAQ (reference sequence). The CDR3 has 17 amino acids. CDR3 in amino acids: CASAPGHAPASNQPQHF. CDR3 in DNA: TGTGCCAGCGCACCGGGACACGCACCAGCTAGCAATCAGCCCCAGCATTTT.

The sample holds a few counts of this clonotype. The CDR3 is CASNVRGELFF. The CDR3 DNA is TGTGCCAGCAATGTCAGAGGGGAGCTGTTTTTT. This sequence joins TRBV28 and TRBJ2-2; D not resolved. Germline V lookup: CDR1 MDHEN, CDR2 SYDVKM. Trimming took off 7 bases at V and 8 bases at J, with 8 bases between the two ends. The CDR3 loop spans 11 amino acids.

In this sample, this clonotype turned up many times. This sequence joins TRBV12-3 or TRBV12-4 and TRBJ2-3; 9 bases agree with TRBD2. The CDR3 loop spans 16 amino acids. V lost 1 base and J lost 2; bases outside the gene matches: 4. Written as DNA, the CDR3 is TGTGCCAGCAGTTTAGGTAGCGGGGGCCCCACAGATACGCAGTATTTT. It codes for CASSLGSGGPTDTQYF.

This sequence joins TRBV29-1 and TRBJ1-1; the D is unclear. The V gene lost 4 bases and the J gene lost 1 base, with 7 bases spanning the gap. CDR3 size: 12 residues. Germline CDR1 is SQVTM and CDR2 is ANQGSEA. The CDR3 coding sequence is TGCAGCGTTGCCGAAAGGAACACTGAAGCTTTCTTT. Translation: CSVAERNTEAFF.

The J gene is TRBJ1-1, the V gene TRBV29-1, with D perhaps matching TRBD1 (5 bases). Germline-derived CDR1 and CDR2 are SQVTM and ANQGSEA. The CDR3 runs to 11 residues. Trimming pared 6 bases from V and 3 bases from J, leaving 8 bases between. In DNA, the CDR3 is TGCAGCGTGGGACGAGACACTGAAGCTTTCTTT. Translating it yields CSVGRDTEAFF.

V gene TRBV27 combines with J gene TRBJ1-5; 9 positions match TRBD1. Germline V CDR1 and CDR2: MNHEY, SMNVEV (reference sequence). The J segment lost 5 bases and the V segment lost 3 bases, leaving 8 bases of the junction unmatched. The CDR3 has 16 amino acids. The CDR3 bases are TGTGCCAGCAGTTTCCATCCCGGACAGGGGCATCAGCCCCAGCATTTT. This translates into CASSFHPGQGHQPQHF.

The chain couples TRBV24-1 to TRBJ2-3; D gene unclear. The germline V gene encodes CDR1 KGHDR and CDR2 SFDVKD. CDR3 length equals 15 residues. The V end lost 5 bases, the J end lost 0 bases, and 11 bases lay between the germline ends. The CDR3 DNA sequence: TGTGCCACCAGTGGGCCCCGGACGAGCACAGATACGCAGTATTTT. Its protein is CATSGPRTSTDTQYF.

This clonotype has a handful of counts. V gene TRBV4-2 combines with J gene TRBJ2-3; D remains unclear. The CDR3 contains 13 residues. Trimming removed 2 bases from V and 7 bases from J, with 10 bases in between. The germline gives CDR1 LGHNA, CDR2 YNFKEQ. CDR3 sequence reads: CASSQSVDNTQYF. In DNA form, the CDR3 reads TGTGCCAGCAGCCAATCCGTAGACAATACGCAGTATTTT.